Sequencing of this TCR beta chain was carried out in a study of blood T cell repertoires in COVID-19. Turning to the study itself: Whether acute or convalescent, the COVID-19 samples came from the United States, Italy and Spain. T cells, B-cell-depleted T cells, or PBMCs provided the cDNA or gDNA that served as material.

V shed 2 bases and J shed 8 bases, with 12 bases lying between them. The germline CDR1 and CDR2 sequences are LGHDT and YNNKEL (reference sequence). The CDR3 extends over 13 amino acids. TCRdb's table, derived via immunoSEQ multiplex PCR, lists solely in-frame clones and lacks some. Of approximately 31,000 clones listed, roughly nine tenths are singletons. The source material was peripheral blood. The sequence came from a man aged 80 or over with acute or convalescent COVID-19. The chain recombines TRBV3-1 (or the pseudogene TRBV3-2) with TRBJ1-2, with a weak D call TRBD1 (5 bases). The CDR3 sequence: CASSQYRQSGYTF. The CDR3 DNA is TGTGCCAGCAGCCAATACCGACAGAGCGGCTACACCTTC.